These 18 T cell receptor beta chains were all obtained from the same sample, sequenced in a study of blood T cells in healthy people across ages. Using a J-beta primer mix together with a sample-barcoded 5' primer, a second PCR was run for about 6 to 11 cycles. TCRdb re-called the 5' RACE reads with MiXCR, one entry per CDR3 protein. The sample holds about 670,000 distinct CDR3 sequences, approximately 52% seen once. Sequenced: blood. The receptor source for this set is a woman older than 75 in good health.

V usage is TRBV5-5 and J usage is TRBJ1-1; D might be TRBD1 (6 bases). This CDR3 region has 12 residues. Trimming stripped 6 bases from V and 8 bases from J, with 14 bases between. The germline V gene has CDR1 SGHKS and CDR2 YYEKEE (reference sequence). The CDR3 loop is CASNLQGLEAFF. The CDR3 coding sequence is TGTGCCAGCAACCTCCAGGGGCTGGAAGCTTTCTTT.

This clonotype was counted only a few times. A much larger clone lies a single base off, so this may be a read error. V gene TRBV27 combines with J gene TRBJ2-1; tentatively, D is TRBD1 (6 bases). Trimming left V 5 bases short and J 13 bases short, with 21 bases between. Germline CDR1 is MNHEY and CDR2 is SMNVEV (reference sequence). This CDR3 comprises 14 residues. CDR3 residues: CASSPPGTKETQFF. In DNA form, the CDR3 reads TGTGCCAGCAGTCCACCCGGGACAAAAGAGACCCAGTTCTTC.

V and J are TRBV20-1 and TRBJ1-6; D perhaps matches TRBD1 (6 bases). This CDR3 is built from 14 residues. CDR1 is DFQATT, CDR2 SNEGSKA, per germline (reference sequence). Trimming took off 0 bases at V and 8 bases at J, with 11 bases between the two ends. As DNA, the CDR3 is TGCAGTGCTAGAGATCCCAGGGGTCATTCACCCCTCCACTTT. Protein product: CSARDPRGHSPLHF.

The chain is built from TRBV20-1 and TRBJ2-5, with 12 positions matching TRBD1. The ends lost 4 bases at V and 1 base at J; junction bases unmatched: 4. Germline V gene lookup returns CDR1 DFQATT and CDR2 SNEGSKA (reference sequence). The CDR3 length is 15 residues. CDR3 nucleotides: TGCAGTGCTAAACCGGGACAGGGGGCCCAAGAGACCCAGTACTTC. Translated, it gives CSAKPGQGAQETQYF.

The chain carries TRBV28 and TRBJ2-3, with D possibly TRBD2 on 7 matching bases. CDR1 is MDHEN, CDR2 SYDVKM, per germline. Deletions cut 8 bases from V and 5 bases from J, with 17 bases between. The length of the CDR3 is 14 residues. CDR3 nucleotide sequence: TGTGCCAGCCCAGCTGGGGGGGCTTTAGATACGCAGTATTTT. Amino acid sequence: CASPAGGALDTQYF.

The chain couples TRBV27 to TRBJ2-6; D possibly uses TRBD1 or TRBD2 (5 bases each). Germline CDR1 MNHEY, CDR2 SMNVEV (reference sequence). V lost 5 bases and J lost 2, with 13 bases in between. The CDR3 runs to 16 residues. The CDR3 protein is CASSDRPGPGANVLTF. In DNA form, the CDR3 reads TGTGCCAGCAGTGACCGGCCGGGGCCTGGGGCCAACGTCCTGACTTTC.

CDR3 sequence: CASSPTLGGGLYNEQFF. Written as DNA, the CDR3 is TGCGCCAGCAGCCCAACCTTAGGCGGGGGGCTGTACAATGAGCAGTTCTTC. The V call is TRBV5-1, the J call TRBJ2-1; 8 nucleotides line up with TRBD2. The germline V gene has CDR1 SGHRS and CDR2 YFSETQ. This CDR3 is built from 17 residues. The J segment lost 4 bases and the V segment lost 4 bases, leaving 13 bases of the junction unmatched.

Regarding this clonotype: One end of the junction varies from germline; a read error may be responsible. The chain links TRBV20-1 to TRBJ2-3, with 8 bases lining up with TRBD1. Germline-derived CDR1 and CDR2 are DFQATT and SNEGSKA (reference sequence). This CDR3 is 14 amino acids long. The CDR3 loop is CGAAQGGYTDTQYF. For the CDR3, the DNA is TGCGGTGCTGCACAGGGGGGCTACACAGATACGCAGTATTTT.

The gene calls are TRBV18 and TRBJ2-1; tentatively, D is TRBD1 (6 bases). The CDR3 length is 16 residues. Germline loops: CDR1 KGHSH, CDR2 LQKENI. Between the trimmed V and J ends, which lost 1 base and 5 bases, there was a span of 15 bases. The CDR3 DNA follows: TGTGCCAGCTCACCACGGGGGCAGGGAGTCAACAATGAGCAGTTCTTC. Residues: CASSPRGQGVNNEQFF.

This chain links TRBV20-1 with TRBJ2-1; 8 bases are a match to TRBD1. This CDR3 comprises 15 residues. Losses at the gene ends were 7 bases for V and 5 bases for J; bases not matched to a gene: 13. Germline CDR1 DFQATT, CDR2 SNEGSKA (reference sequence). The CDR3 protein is CSVQAADRVNNEQFF. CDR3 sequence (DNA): TGCAGTGTCCAGGCGGCGGACAGGGTAAACAATGAGCAGTTCTTC.

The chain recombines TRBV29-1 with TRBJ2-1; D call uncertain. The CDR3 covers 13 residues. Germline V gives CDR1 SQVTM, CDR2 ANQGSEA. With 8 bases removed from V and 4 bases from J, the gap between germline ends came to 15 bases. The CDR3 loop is CSSDPISYNEQFF. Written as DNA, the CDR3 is TGCAGCTCTGACCCTATCAGTTACAATGAGCAGTTCTTC.

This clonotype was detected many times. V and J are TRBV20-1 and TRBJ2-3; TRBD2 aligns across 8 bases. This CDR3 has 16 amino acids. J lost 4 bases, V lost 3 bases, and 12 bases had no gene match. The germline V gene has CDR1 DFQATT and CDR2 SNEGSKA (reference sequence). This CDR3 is CSASGDGGRLADTQYF. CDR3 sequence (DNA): TGCAGTGCTAGCGGCGATGGCGGGAGGTTGGCAGATACGCAGTATTTT.

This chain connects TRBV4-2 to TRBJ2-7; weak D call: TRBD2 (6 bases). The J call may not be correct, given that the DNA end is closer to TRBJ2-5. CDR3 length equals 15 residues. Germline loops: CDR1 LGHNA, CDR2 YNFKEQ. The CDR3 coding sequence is TGTGCCAGCAGCCAAGATCGGGGGATTGGAGAGACCCAGTACTTC. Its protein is CASSQDRGIGETQYF.

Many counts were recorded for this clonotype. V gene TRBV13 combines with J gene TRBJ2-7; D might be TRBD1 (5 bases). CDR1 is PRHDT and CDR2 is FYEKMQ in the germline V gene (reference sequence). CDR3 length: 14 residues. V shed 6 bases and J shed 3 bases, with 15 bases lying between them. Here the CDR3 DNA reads TGTGCCAGCAGTGGGGCAGAGGCCCTCTACGAGCAGTACTTC. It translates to CASSGAEALYEQYF. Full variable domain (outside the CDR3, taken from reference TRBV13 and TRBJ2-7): AAGVIQSPRHLIKEKRETATLKCYPIPRHDTVYWYQQGPGQDPQFLISFYEKMQSDKGSIPDRFSAQQFSDYHSELNMSSLELGDSALYFCASSGAEALYEQYFGPGTRLTVT.

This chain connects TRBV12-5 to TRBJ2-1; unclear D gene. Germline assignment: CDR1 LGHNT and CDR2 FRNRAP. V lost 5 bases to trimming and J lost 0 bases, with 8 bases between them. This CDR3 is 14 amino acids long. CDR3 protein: CASGDGLSYNEQFF. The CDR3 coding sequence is TGTGCTAGTGGTGACGGCCTCTCCTACAATGAGCAGTTCTTC.

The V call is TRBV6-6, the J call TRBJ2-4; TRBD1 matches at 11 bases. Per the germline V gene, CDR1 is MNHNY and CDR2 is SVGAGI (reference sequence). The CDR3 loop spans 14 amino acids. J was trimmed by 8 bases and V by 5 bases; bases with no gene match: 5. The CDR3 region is CASSPQGQGDIQYF. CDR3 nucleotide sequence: TGTGCCAGCAGTCCCCAGGGACAGGGGGACATTCAGTACTTC.

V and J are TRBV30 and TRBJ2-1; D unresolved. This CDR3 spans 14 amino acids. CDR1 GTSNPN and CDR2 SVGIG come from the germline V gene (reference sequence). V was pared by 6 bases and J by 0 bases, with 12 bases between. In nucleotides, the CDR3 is TGTGCCTGTGTCGCCAAGTTCTCCTACAATGAGCAGTTCTTC. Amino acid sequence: CACVAKFSYNEQFF.

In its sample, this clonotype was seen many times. The CDR3 loop is CASSPGTGDEKLFF. The CDR3 bases are TGTGCCAGCAGCCCCGGGACAGGGGATGAAAAACTGTTTTTT. The J gene is TRBJ1-4, the V gene TRBV7-9, with TRBD1 identical over 10 bases. Germline V gene lookup returns CDR1 SEHNR and CDR2 FQNEAQ (reference sequence). J was trimmed by 6 bases and V by 5 bases; bases with no gene match: 3. This CDR3 contains 14 residues.